The 23 T cell receptor beta chains below come from one sample, sequenced in a study of HIV-infected children after antiretroviral therapy interruption. The TCR library was built from RNA with a 3' RACE protocol and unique molecular identifiers. Each CDR3 protein gets one entry after TCRdb re-called the 3' RACE reads with MiXCR. The repertoire holds about 89,000 distinct CDR3 sequences, 6% to 8.5% seen once, with about 1.1% in the top ten. The treatment here: PENTA 11 planned treatment interruption arm or continuous ART arm. The source material was CD45RA+ CD4+ T cells from PBMCs, pooled from several time points, sampled from a donor given antiretroviral therapy, either interrupted or continuous. Subset defined: naive CD4+ CD45RA+ CD45RO- T cells. These receptor sequences come from a pool of human donors with HIV.

This clonotype was counted at least ten times. CDR3 sequence reads: CASTRGKPLGTDTQYF. The CDR3 DNA follows: TGCGCCAGCACCCGGGGAAAGCCTCTCGGCACAGATACGCAGTATTTT. The chain employs TRBV23-1 and TRBJ2-3, with TRBD2 as a possible D gene (5 bases). TRBV23-1 carries the ORF label, with uncertain function. The CDR3 covers 16 residues. V gave up 7 bases and J gave up 1 base, with 18 bases separating them.

This clonotype came up many times. The chain uses TRBV7-1 and TRBJ1-1; D gene uncertain. TRBV7-1 is marked as an open reading frame, function uncertain. This CDR3 has 13 residues. Deletions cut 2 bases from V and 1 base from J, with 5 bases between. As DNA, the CDR3 is TGTGCCAGCAGCTCACGAGCGAACACTGAAGCTTTCTTT. Translated: CASSSRANTEAFF.

The chain carries TRBV5-4 and TRBJ1-4; the match to TRBD1 covers 8 bases. Trimming cost V 0 bases and J 10 bases; bases outside gene matches: 11. The CDR3 totals 16 residues. The germline V gene encodes CDR1 SGHNT and CDR2 YYREEE (reference sequence). This CDR3 is CASSLGTGNRPGKLFF. Written as DNA, the CDR3 is TGTGCCAGCAGCTTGGGGACAGGGAATCGTCCGGGAAAACTGTTTTTT.

This clonotype showed up just a few times. V is TRBV3-1 and J is TRBJ2-7; TRBD2 aligns across 7 bases. Germline lookup yields CDR1 LGHDT and CDR2 YNNKEL (reference sequence). J lost 0 bases, V lost 1 base, and 9 bases had no gene match. The CDR3 sequence is 17 residues long. The CDR3 reads CASSQGIRRGVSYEQYF. The CDR3 coding sequence is TGTGCCAGCAGCCAAGGGATACGACGGGGGGTCTCCTACGAGCAGTACTTC.

This clonotype was seen ten or more times. The chain has TRBV7-9 and TRBJ2-6, with D perhaps TRBD2 (5 bases). The CDR3 runs 16 residues. V was clipped by 5 bases and J by 2 bases, with 13 bases between them. Germline CDR1 is SEHNR and CDR2 is FQNEAQ (reference sequence). The CDR3: CASSTFLGAGANVLTF. CDR3 DNA: TGTGCCAGCAGCACATTCCTCGGGGCTGGGGCCAACGTCCTGACTTTC.

Only a few counts were recorded for this clonotype. The chain employs TRBV7-9 and TRBJ2-1; the D is unclear. The length of the CDR3 is 13 residues. V was trimmed by 5 bases and J by 9 bases, leaving 14 bases between them. Germline V gene data show CDR1 as SEHNR and CDR2 as FQNEAQ (reference sequence). CDR3: CASSPVGPSEQFF. The CDR3 nucleotides read TGTGCCAGCAGCCCCGTCGGGCCCAGTGAGCAGTTCTTC. Full variable domain (outside the CDR3, taken from reference TRBV7-9 and TRBJ2-1): DTGVSQNPRHKITKRGQNVTFRCDPISEHNRLYWYRQTLGQGPEFLTYFQNEAQLEKSRLLSDRFSAERPKGSFSTLEIQRTEQGDSAMYLCASSPVGPSEQFFGPGTRLTVL.

Many counts were recorded for this clonotype. This sequence joins TRBV19 and TRBJ2-7, with 8 bases matching TRBD1. Trimming cost V 10 bases and J 2 bases; bases outside gene matches: 7. The CDR3 extends over 13 amino acids. The germline gives CDR1 LNHDA, CDR2 SQIVND (reference sequence). The chain's CDR3 is CATRQGLPYEQYF. CDR3 sequence (DNA): TGTGCCACCCGACAGGGGTTGCCCTACGAGCAGTACTTC.

The chain joins TRBV6-6 to TRBJ2-3; 11 bases agree with TRBD2. V shed 2 bases and J 7 bases; nucleotides not matched to a gene: 11. CDR1 is MNHNY, CDR2 SVGAGI, per germline (reference sequence). This CDR3 spans 17 amino acids. The CDR3: CASSYTPKLAGAYTQYF. For the CDR3, the DNA is TGTGCCAGCAGTTACACTCCGAAACTAGCGGGGGCTTATACGCAGTATTTT.

The chain joins TRBV11-2 to TRBJ1-1; TRBD1 agrees at 10 bases. Germline V gives CDR1 SGHAT, CDR2 FQNNGV. The CDR3 totals 15 residues. The V and J ends lost 4 bases and 5 bases, in that order; junction bases with no gene match: 7. In nucleotides, the CDR3 is TGTGCCAGCAGCTCCCCGGGACAGGGGAAGACTGAAGCTTTCTTT. Translation: CASSSPGQGKTEAFF.

This clonotype has only a few counts. In DNA form, the CDR3 reads TGTGCCAGCAGGCGACCGACCGGGACATCGACGGAGAACACTGAAGCTTTCTTT. It translates to CASRRPTGTSTENTEAFF. The chain recombines TRBV7-9 with TRBJ1-1, with D possibly being TRBD1 (6 bases). Between the trimmed V and J ends, which lost 6 bases and 1 base, there was a span of 24 bases. CDR1 and CDR2 from the germline V gene are SEHNR and FQNEAQ (reference sequence). This CDR3 has 18 amino acids.

This clonotype was observed many times. V and J are TRBV12-3 or TRBV12-4 and TRBJ2-7; 10 nucleotides align to TRBD2. The CDR3 length is 15 residues. With 5 bases clipped from V and 0 bases from J, the junction kept 4 bases outside the gene matches. The CDR3 reads CASSRTSGSSYEQYF. The CDR3 bases are TGTGCCAGCAGTCGGACTAGCGGAAGCTCCTACGAGCAGTACTTC.

This clonotype was seen repeatedly, ten times or more. V is TRBV7-9 and J is TRBJ2-2, with D unresolved. CDR3 length equals 16 residues. Looked up from germline, CDR1 is SEHNR and CDR2 is FQNEAQ (reference sequence). The V and J ends lost 3 bases and 0 bases respectively, with 11 bases between them. CDR3 nucleotide sequence: TGTGCCAGCAGCTTGATTATTGTCACGAACACCGGGGAGCTGTTTTTT. Amino acid sequence: CASSLIIVTNTGELFF.

This clonotype has just a few counts. The V and J genes are TRBV18 and TRBJ1-1, with a weak D call TRBD1 (5 bases). Trimming left V 4 bases short and J 0 bases short, with 9 bases between. This CDR3 is 14 amino acids long. Germline values: CDR1 KGHSH, CDR2 LQKENI. DNA for the CDR3: TGTGCCAGCTCACGGGACCCAGTGAACACTGAAGCTTTCTTT. Amino acid sequence: CASSRDPVNTEAFF. Supplemented by reference TRBV18 and TRBJ1-1, the full variable domain reads NAGVMQNPRHLVRRRGQEARLRCSPMKGHSHVYWYRQLPEEGLKFMVYLQKENIIDESGMPKERFSAEFPKEGPSILRIQQVVRGDSAAYFCASSRDPVNTEAFFGQGTRLTVV.

This clonotype has a count of ten or more. This chain links TRBV5-1 with TRBJ1-2; D uncertain. V lost 0 bases and J 8 bases, leaving 14 bases between the germline ends. The germline CDR1 and CDR2 sequences are SGHRS and YFSETQ. The CDR3 is made up of 14 amino acids. CDR3 in amino acids: CASSLVFGEDGYTF. The CDR3 region has the DNA TGCGCCAGCAGCTTGGTGTTTGGGGAGGACGGCTACACCTTC.

This clonotype was recorded many times. V and J are TRBV5-5 and TRBJ2-1; a possible D gene is TRBD1 (5 bases). The V end lost 3 bases, the J end lost 6 bases, and 22 bases lay between the germline ends. Germline V gene sequence: CDR1 SGHKS, CDR2 YYEKEE (reference sequence). CDR3 size: 17 residues. The CDR3 DNA reads TGTGCCAGCAGCTCAACCGCTCGACAGTTCAGAGCCAATGAGCAGTTCTTC. Translating it yields CASSSTARQFRANEQFF.

The gene calls are TRBV2 and TRBJ1-1; the D gene is possibly TRBD1 (6 bases). Trimming stripped 2 bases from V and 1 base from J, with 17 bases between. CDR3 size: 17 residues. Germline V gives CDR1 SNHLY, CDR2 FYNNEI. Here the CDR3 DNA reads TGTGCCAGCAGTGAAAGGGGGGCACTGAGGGGGAACACTGAAGCTTTCTTT. It specifies CASSERGALRGNTEAFF.

The chain employs TRBV20-1 and TRBJ1-3; D is undetermined. The V end was cut by 6 bases, the J end by 4 bases, with 7 bases between. Germline CDR1 reads DFQATT; CDR2 reads SNEGSKA (reference sequence). This CDR3 region has 11 residues. CDR3 region: CSAYQGNTIYF. The CDR3 region has the DNA TGCAGTGCCTATCAGGGAAACACCATATATTTT.

V and J are TRBV18 and TRBJ2-7; 7 bases are shared with TRBD2. J gave up 6 bases and V 0 bases, and 11 bases lay outside the gene matches. The length of the CDR3 is 16 residues. The germline V gene encodes CDR1 KGHSH and CDR2 LQKENI. CDR3 residues: CASSPPGGKDLLEQYF. CDR3 bases: TGTGCCAGCTCACCACCCGGGGGGAAAGATCTCCTCGAGCAGTACTTC.

This clonotype was seen repeatedly, ten times or more. The rearrangement links TRBV28 to TRBJ2-7; D may be TRBD1 (6 bases). The germline V gene has CDR1 MDHEN and CDR2 SYDVKM. The CDR3 is 13 amino acids. The V end lost 4 bases, the J end lost 2 bases, and 9 bases lay between the germline ends. The CDR3 region has the DNA TGTGCCAGCAGTTCGGGACAACCCTACGAGCAGTACTTC. Its protein product is CASSSGQPYEQYF.

This chain uses TRBV2 with TRBJ1-5, with D perhaps TRBD1 (6 bases). This CDR3 spans 15 amino acids. Trimming cost V 4 bases and J 2 bases, with 12 bases left between them. CDR1 is SNHLY, CDR2 FYNNEI, per germline. CDR3 in DNA: TGTGCCAGCAGTGGAAGACAGGTGGGCAATCAGCCCCAGCATTTT. As protein: CASSGRQVGNQPQHF.

The sample holds a few counts of this clonotype. The rearrangement uses TRBV5-1 and TRBJ1-1; D gene ambiguous. This CDR3 has 13 residues. The ends were cut back, 2 bases at V and 4 bases at J, with 9 bases in the middle. Germline-derived CDR1 and CDR2 are SGHRS and YFSETQ. In DNA, the CDR3 is TGCGCCAGCAGCTTAAAAAGACGCACTGAAGCTTTCTTT. Protein product: CASSLKRRTEAFF.

This clonotype has a handful of counts. The chain combines TRBV3-1 with TRBJ1-6; D not certain. The length of the CDR3 is 13 residues. Germline-derived CDR1 and CDR2 are LGHDT and YNNKEL (reference sequence). The V and J ends lost 5 bases and 14 bases respectively, with 16 bases between them. This chain's CDR3 is CASSRSWSWTLHF. CDR3 bases: TGTGCCAGCAGCAGGTCGTGGTCCTGGACCCTCCACTTT.

This chain links TRBV5-1 with TRBJ2-5, with 9 bases lining up with TRBD2. Germline-derived CDR1 and CDR2 are SGHRS and YFSETQ. Trimming at V came to 3 bases and at J to 5 bases, leaving 11 bases not matched to a gene. This CDR3 has 16 residues. The CDR3 DNA sequence: TGCGCCAGCAGCTCCCCGTTCGCGGGGGGGCAGGAGACCCAGTACTTC. Its translation is CASSSPFAGGQETQYF.